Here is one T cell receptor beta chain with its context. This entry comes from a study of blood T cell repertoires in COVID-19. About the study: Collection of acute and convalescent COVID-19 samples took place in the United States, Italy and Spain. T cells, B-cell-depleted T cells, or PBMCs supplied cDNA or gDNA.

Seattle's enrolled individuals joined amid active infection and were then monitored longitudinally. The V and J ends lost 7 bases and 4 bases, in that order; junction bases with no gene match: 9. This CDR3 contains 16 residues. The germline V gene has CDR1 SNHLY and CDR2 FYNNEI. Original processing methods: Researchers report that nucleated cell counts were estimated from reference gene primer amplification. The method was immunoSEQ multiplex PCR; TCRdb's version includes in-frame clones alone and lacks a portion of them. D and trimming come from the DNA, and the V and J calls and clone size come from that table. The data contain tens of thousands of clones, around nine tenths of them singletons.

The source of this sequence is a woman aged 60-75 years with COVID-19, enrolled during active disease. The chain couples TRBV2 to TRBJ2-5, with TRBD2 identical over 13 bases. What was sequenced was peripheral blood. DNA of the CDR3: TGTGCCAGCAACGGACTAGCGGGAGTTCGCCGAGAGACCCAGTACTTC. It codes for CASNGLAGVRRETQYF.